The T cell receptor (beta chain) under discussion was sequenced for a study of T-cell memory formation after mild COVID-19 (dated by TCRdb to about 2021). The study in broad terms: Most TCR sequence clusters were specific to one of the two donors. Longitudinal TCRalpha and TCRbeta repertoire sequencing tracked T-cell clones expanding and contracting after mild COVID-19 in two donors. The cohort was made up of two young adult volunteers, one female and one male, who were previously healthy.

Ficoll-Paque density gradient centrifugation was the method used to isolate PBMCs. Points the paper makes about the study in general: Clones contracting from day 15 to 85 had balanced CD4/CD8 phenotypes, while a second wave expanding from day 15 to 37 was biased towards CD4+. Contracting CD4+ clones were found mainly in CM and EM memory subsets, while CD8+ clones were enriched in EMRA. Some responding clones were detected in pre-infection memory, which suggested that pre-existing cross-reactive memory T cells had joined the SARS-CoV-2 response. The study included only a couple of mild cases, and larger cohorts that include severe cases with pre-infection samples were judged to be necessary. SARS-CoV-2 specificity of the second-wave clones peaking on day 37 was not confirmed.

Sequencing used an Illumina NovaSeq 6000. cDNA libraries for TCRalpha and TCRbeta were prepared by 5'RACE using constant-segment primers, with sample barcodes and unique molecular identifiers added. Trizol reagent was used to extract RNA from every sample. Library amplification was performed in two PCR steps, and a second sample barcode and Illumina TruSeq adapters were introduced in the second step. Sequencing of the libraries was done on an Illumina NovaSeq, producing 2 x 150 bp paired-end reads. As for how the authors treated the data: With migec v1.2.7, reads were demultiplexed and then collapsed into UMI-guided consensus sequences. With mixcr v2.1.11, UMI consensuses were aligned to TRA and TRB V and J templates and assembled into clonotypes. Clonotypes were classified as expanded or contracted when called significant by both edgeR and NoisET, with noise models trained on biological replicates. For edgeR calls, a false discovery rate-adjusted p below 0.01 and a log2 fold-change threshold of 1 were applied. PCA with hierarchical clustering of max-normalized trajectories of the 1000 most abundant clonotypes was used as exploratory dynamics analysis. The CD4 or CD8 phenotype of responding clones was assigned using the separately sequenced CD4+ and CD8+ repertoires. TCRdb redid the processing of the public reads, applying fastp at Q25 and MiXCR, and retained in-frame beta chains. Each CDR3 protein appears once, grouped with its most common genes and DNA. Here the V and J calls rest on TCRdb's processing, not on the authors' analysis. Present in this sample are about 400,000 distinct CDR3 sequences, under 25% of which were seen just once. About 12% of the sample comes from the top ten.

As encoded in the germline V gene (reference sequence), CDR1 is DFQATT while CDR2 is SNEGSKA. Reading from cysteine to phenylalanine, the CDR3 counts 16 amino acids. The retained sequence is limited to the CDR3, 48 bases, with the frame set at the first base. V and J are trimmed by 0 bases and 4 bases, and the gene matches miss 6 bases of the junction. With respect to this clonotype: It lacks a known antigen. No much larger clone is present one base from it, and per-base qualities are unavailable.

Rearrangement joined TRBV20-1 to TRBJ2-1; TRBD2 aligns with 10 central bases. The sample was PBMCs or a T cell subset sorted from them (not recorded which). The sequence derives from an adult woman who had mild COVID-19 (a few samples of this study predate the infection). The sample titles of this study are shuffled in the database, so cell type and time point are left out; the donor was told from shared clones. The nucleotide sequence reads as follows: TGCAGTGCTAGAGATCTGGCTAGCGGGGGTTACAATGAGCAGTTCTTC. This is translated as CSARDLASGGYNEQFF.